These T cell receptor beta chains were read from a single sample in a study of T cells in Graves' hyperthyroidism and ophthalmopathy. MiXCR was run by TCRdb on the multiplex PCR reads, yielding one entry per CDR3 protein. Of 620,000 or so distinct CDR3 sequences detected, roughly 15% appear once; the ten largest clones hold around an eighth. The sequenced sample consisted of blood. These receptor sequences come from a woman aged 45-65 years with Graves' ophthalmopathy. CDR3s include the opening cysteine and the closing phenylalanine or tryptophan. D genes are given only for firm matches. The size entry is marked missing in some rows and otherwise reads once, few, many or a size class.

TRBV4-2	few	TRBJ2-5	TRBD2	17	CASSPGLAGLLQETQYF	TGTGCCAGCAGCCCGGGACTAGCGGGCCTACTGCAAGAGACCCAGTACTTC
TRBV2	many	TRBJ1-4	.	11	CASKLMGKLFF	TGTGCCAGCAAATTGATGGGAAAACTGTTTTTT
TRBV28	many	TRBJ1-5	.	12	CASSFEGQPQHF	TGTGCCAGCAGTTTCGAGGGTCAGCCCCAGCATTTT
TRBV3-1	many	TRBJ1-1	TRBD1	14	CASSQTGRRTEAFF	TGTGCCAGCAGCCAGACAGGGAGGAGGACTGAAGCTTTCTTT
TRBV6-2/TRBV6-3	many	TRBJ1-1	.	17	CASSSTPVAVMNTEAFF	TGTGCCAGCAGTTCAACCCCGGTTGCGGTTATGAACACTGAAGCTTTCTTT
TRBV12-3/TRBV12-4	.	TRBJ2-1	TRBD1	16	CASSLQGQGPYNEQFF	TGTGCCAGCAGTTTACAGGGACAGGGGCCTTACAATGAGCAGTTCTTC
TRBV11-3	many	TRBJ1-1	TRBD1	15	CASSSRDSPNTEAFF	TGTGCCAGCAGCTCAAGGGACAGTCCGAACACTGAAGCTTTCTTT
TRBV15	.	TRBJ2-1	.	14	CATSRERLGNEQFF	TGTGCCACCAGCAGAGAGAGACTTGGTAATGAGCAGTTCTTC
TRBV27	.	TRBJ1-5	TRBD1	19	CASSLSWIGTGAFHQPQHF	TGTGCCAGCAGTTTATCGTGGATCGGGACAGGGGCTTTCCATCAGCCCCAGCATTTT
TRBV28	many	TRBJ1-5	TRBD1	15	CASAILGQGFQPQHF	TGTGCCAGCGCCATCCTCGGACAGGGGTTTCAGCCCCAGCATTTT
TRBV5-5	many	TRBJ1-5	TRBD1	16	CASSLRWGQGGQPQHF	TGTGCCAGCAGCTTGCGGTGGGGACAGGGGGGTCAGCCCCAGCATTTT